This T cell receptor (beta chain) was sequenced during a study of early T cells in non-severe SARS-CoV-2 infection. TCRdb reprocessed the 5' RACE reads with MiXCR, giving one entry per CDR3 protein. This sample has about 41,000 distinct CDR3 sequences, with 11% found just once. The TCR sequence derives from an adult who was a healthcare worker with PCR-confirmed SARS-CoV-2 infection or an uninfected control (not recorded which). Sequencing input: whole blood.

The CDR3 spells CASSPPGQGRETQYF. The CDR3 nucleotides read TGCGCCAGCAGCCCTCCGGGACAGGGTCGAGAGACCCAGTACTTC. V gene TRBV5-1 combines with J gene TRBJ2-5, with TRBD1 matching 9 bases. This CDR3 spans 15 amino acids. With 4 bases clipped from V and 4 bases from J, the junction kept 8 bases outside the gene matches. Germline V gene sequence: CDR1 SGHRS, CDR2 YFSETQ.